This TCR beta chain was captured by sequencing in a study of blood T cells in healthy people across ages. Background on the study: Template switching recovered approximately one barcoded beta molecule for every two T cells.

Using a J-beta primer mix together with a sample-barcoded 5' primer, a second PCR was run for 7 to 11 cycles. The template-switch adaptor was a 5' adaptor with 12 random nucleotides. It tagged each cDNA molecule. TCRdb reanalysed the 5' RACE reads using MiXCR and keeps one entry per CDR3 protein. The sample holds about 570,000 distinct CDR3 sequences; roughly 29% are singletons and the top ten take approximately 18%. This clonotype came up a few times. V lost 2 bases and J 5 bases, leaving 13 bases between the germline ends. The CDR3 has 15 amino acids. The V gene's germline CDR1 is KGHSH and CDR2 LQKENI.

The chain combines TRBV18 with TRBJ2-1; possibly TRBD2 for D (5 bases). What was sequenced was blood. The receptor comes from a woman aged 70-85 years in good health. The CDR3 sequence is CASSPGGAPHNEQFF. CDR3 nucleotide sequence: TGTGCCAGCTCACCAGGAGGAGCGCCCCACAATGAGCAGTTCTTC.